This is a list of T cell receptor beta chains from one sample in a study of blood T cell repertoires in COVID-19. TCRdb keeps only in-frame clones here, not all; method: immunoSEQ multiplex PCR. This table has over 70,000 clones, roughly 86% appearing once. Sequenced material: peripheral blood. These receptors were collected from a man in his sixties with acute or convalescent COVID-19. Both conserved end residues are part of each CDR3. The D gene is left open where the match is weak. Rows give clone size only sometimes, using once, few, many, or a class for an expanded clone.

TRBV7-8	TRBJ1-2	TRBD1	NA	TGTGCCAGCAGCTTAGCCGGGACAGGGGGTGGCTACACCTTC	CASSLAGTGGGYTF
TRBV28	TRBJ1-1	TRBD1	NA	TGTGCCAGCAGTTTACTACCGGGACAGGGAGGCACTGAAGCTTTCTTT	CASSLLPGQGGTEAFF
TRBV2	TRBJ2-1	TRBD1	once	TGTGCCATAACCCGGGACAGGGGGAATTACAATGAGCAGTTCTTC	CAITRDRGNYNEQFF
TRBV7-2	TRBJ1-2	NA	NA	TGTGCCAGCAGCTCCCGCGAGTCCTATGGCTACACCTTC	CASSSRESYGYTF
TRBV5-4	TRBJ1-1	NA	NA	TGTGCCAGCAGCTCATATTGGGAGGTCACTGAAGCTTTCTTT	CASSSYWEVTEAFF
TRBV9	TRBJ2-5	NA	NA	TGTGCCAGCAGCGCAGGGGATTCGAAGACCCAGTACTTC	CASSAGDSKTQYF
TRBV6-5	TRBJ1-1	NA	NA	TGTGCCAGCTACCGTGAGGGATTAGAAGCTTTCTTT	CASYREGLEAFF
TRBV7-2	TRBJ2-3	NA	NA	TGTGCCAGCAGCTTGTGGCGGGATACGCAGTATTTT	CASSLWRDTQYF
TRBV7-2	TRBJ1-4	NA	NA	TGTGCCAGCAGCTTAGGACGGAGCCTTAATGAAAAACTGTTTTTT	CASSLGRSLNEKLFF
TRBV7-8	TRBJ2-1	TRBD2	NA	TGTGCCAGCAGCTTAAGAGGACTAGCGGGAGCTAGTGAGCAGTTCTTC	CASSLRGLAGASEQFF
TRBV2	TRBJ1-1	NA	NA	TGTGCCAGCAGTGAAGACAGGTTCGCTGAAGCTTTCTTT	CASSEDRFAEAFF
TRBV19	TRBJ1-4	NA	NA	TGTGCCAGTAGCCAAAGGGCGGGGGAAAAACTGTTTTTT	CASSQRAGEKLFF